This TCR beta chain derives from a study of T cell changes during pregnancy in multiple sclerosis. This CDR3 spans 15 amino acids. With 2 bases removed from V and 8 bases from J, the gap between germline ends came to 15 bases. CDR1 SGHTA and CDR2 FQGNSA come from the germline V gene. Here immunoSEQ multiplex PCR was the method, and the copy in TCRdb shows in-frame clones only, minus some. The repertoire holds over 35,000 clones, with about 85% as singletons. This TCR derives from a female donor with multiple sclerosis, enrolled in a pregnancy study. The sample consisted of CD4+ T cells from peripheral blood mononuclear cells, taken after pregnancy. V and J are TRBV7-2 and TRBJ1-4; D possibly corresponds to TRBD1 (6 bases). CDR3 protein: CASSLFGGAREKLFF. The CDR3, as DNA: TGTGCCAGCAGCTTATTTGGGGGGGCGCGCGAAAAACTGTTTTTT.